This TCR beta chain was observed in a study of cytomegalovirus exposure and HLA in healthy donors. Study findings and constraints: The study carried out a later analysis of TCR beta sequences. It associated under 20,000 of them with specific HLA alleles at a false discovery rate of 0.05. An ancestry cluster, one associated with Asian ancestry, reportedly showed fewer N-insertions than the approximately 720-donor mean in a later analysis. Reports showed the classifier diagnosing cytomegalovirus status with high specificity and sensitivity.

PCR amplification relied on 60 Vbeta primers (plus 13 Jbeta primers). Per the authors' pipeline: Per a later analysis, the number of unique TCR beta chains was about 78 million, of which 9 million to 14 million were shared. Generated by immunoSEQ multiplex PCR, the TCRdb table keeps only in-frame clones and is missing some. V and J calls and clone size are those listed in that table; D and trimming were worked out from the DNA. The data show around 120,000 clones, over 70% seen once. Points on this clone: The antigen is undetermined.

CDR3 size: 14 residues. Germline CDR1 is LNHDA and CDR2 is SQIVND (reference sequence). V lost 6 bases and J 3 bases, leaving 14 bases between the germline ends. The clonotype was recovered from a woman aged 35 to 49 in good health and CMV-seronegative. The sequencing input was PBMCs. The chain employs TRBV19 and TRBJ1-2; D unclear. In nucleotides, the CDR3 is TGTGCCAGTAGCTCACTGGGAGCGGACTATGGCTACACCTTC. Protein product: CASSSLGADYGYTF.